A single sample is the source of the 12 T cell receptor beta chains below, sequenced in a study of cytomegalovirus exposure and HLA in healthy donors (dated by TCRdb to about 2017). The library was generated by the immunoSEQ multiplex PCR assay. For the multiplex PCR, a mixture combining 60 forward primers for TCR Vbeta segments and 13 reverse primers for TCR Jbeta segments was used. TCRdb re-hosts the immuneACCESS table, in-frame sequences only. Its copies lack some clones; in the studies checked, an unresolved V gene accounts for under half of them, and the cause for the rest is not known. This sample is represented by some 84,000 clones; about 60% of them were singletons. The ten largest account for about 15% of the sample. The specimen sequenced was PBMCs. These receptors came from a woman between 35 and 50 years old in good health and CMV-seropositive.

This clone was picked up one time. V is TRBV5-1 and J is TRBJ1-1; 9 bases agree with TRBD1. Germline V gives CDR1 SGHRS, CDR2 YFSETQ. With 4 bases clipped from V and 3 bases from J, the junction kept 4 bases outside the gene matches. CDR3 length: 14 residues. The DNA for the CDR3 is TGCGCCAGCAGCCGGACAGGGGACGACACTGAAGCTTTCTTT. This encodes CASSRTGDDTEAFF.

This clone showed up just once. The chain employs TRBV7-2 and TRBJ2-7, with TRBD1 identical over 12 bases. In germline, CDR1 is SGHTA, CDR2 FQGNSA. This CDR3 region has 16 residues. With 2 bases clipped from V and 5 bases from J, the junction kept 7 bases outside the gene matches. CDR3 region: CASSLTRDRGLNEQYF. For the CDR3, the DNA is TGTGCCAGCAGCTTAACCCGGGACAGGGGGCTGAACGAGCAGTACTTC.

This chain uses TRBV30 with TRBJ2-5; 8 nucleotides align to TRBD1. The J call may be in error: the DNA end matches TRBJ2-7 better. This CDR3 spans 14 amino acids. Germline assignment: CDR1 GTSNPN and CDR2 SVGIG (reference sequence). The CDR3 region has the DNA TGTGCCTGGAGAGGGACAGGCCTATCCTACGAGCAGTACTTC. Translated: CAWRGTGLSYEQYF.

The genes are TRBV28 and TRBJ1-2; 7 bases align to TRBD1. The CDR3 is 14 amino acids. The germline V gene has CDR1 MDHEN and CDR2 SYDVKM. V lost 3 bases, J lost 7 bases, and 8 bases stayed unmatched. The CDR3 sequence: CASSFQDRFSGYTF. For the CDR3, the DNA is TGTGCCAGCAGTTTCCAGGACAGGTTTAGTGGCTACACCTTC.

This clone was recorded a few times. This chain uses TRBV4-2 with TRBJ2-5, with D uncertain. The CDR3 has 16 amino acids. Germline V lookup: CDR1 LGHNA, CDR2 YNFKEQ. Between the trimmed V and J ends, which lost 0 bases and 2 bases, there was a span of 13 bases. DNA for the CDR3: TGTGCCAGCAGCCAAGAGCAGGCACATAAACAAGAGACCCAGTACTTC. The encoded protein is CASSQEQAHKQETQYF.

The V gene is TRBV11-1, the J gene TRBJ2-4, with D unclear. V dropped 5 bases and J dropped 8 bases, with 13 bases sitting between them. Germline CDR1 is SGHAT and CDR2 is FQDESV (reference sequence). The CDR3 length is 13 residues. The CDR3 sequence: CASSLLSRDIQYF. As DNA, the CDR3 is TGTGCCAGCAGCCTACTAAGCCGGGACATTCAGTACTTC.

CDR3 region: CASRDGGVRNTIYF. CDR3 nucleotides: TGTGCCAGCCGGGATGGGGGGGTACGAAACACCATATATTTT. The rearrangement uses TRBV27 and TRBJ1-3; possibly TRBD1 for D (5 bases). Deletions cut 8 bases from V and 5 bases from J, with 16 bases between. This CDR3 spans 14 amino acids. Looked up from germline, CDR1 is MNHEY and CDR2 is SMNVEV (reference sequence).

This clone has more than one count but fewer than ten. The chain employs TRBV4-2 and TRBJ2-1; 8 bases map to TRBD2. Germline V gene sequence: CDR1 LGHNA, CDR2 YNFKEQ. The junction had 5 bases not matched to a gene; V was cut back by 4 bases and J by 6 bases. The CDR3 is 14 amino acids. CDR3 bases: TGTGCCAGCAGCCCCGGGGGACTAGTCAATGAGCAGTTCTTC. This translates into CASSPGGLVNEQFF.

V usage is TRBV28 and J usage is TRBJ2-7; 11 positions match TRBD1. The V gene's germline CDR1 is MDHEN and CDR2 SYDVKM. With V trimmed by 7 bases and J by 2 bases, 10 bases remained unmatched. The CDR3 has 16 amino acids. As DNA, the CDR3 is TGTGCCAGCACCAATGCCCCGGGACAGGGGGCCTACGAGCAGTACTTC. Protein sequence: CASTNAPGQGAYEQYF.

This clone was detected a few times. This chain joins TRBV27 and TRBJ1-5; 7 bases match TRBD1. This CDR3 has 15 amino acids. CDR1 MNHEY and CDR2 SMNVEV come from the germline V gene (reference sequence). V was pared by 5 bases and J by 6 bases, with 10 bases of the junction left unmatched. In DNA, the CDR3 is TGTGCCAGCAGTCCAATCGACAGGGTAACTCAGCCCCAGCATTTT. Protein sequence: CASSPIDRVTQPQHF.

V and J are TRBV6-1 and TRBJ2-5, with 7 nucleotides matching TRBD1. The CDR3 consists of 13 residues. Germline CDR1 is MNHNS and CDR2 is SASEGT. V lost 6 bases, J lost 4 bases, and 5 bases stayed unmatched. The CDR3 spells CASSQQGTETQYF. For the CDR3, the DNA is TGTGCCAGCAGCCAACAGGGGACAGAGACCCAGTACTTC.

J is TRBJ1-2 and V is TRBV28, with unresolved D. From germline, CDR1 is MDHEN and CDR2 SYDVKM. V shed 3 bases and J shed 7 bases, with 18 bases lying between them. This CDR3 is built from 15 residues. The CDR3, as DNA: TGTGCCAGCAGTTTCCGACTCTCCCACGTCGGTGGCTACACCTTC. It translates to CASSFRLSHVGGYTF.